Presented here are 25 T cell receptor beta chains from one specimen sequenced in a study of blood T cell repertoires in COVID-19. The data were produced by immunoSEQ multiplex PCR, yet TCRdb's version contains in-frame clones alone and is incomplete. The sample lists approximately 250,000 clones, about nine tenths seen once, with over 0.65% in the top ten. Source material: peripheral blood. The receptor source for this set is a man aged 25-40 years with COVID-19, enrolled during active disease.

The chain is built from TRBV5-1 and TRBJ1-3; maybe TRBD1 (5 bases). The CDR3 is 16 amino acids. Deletions cut 4 bases from V and 0 bases from J, with 14 bases between. From germline, CDR1 is SGHRS and CDR2 YFSETQ. This CDR3 reads CASSPRGASSGNTIYF. In nucleotides, the CDR3 is TGCGCCAGCAGCCCAAGGGGTGCAAGCTCTGGAAACACCATATATTTT.

The genes are TRBV10-3 and TRBJ1-2; D not certain. Germline V gene sequence: CDR1 ENHRY, CDR2 SYGVKD. This CDR3 is 15 amino acids long. V shed 2 bases and J shed 6 bases, with 16 bases lying between them. The CDR3 DNA sequence: TGTGCCATCAGTGAGACGACATATTCCGAAAATGGCTACACCTTC. Its translation: CAISETTYSENGYTF.

The V call is TRBV6-4, the J call TRBJ1-5; weak D call: TRBD1 (6 bases). Germline V CDR1 and CDR2: MRHNA, SNTAGT. The CDR3 runs to 17 residues. V lost 2 bases, J lost 0 bases, and 14 bases lay in between. Here the CDR3 reads CASSDLGTPNSNQPQHF. As DNA, the CDR3 is TGTGCCAGCAGTGACCTAGGGACACCGAATAGCAATCAGCCCCAGCATTTT.

The chain employs TRBV4-1 and TRBJ1-2; 12 nucleotides align to TRBD1. J lost 6 bases, V lost 3 bases, and 2 bases had no gene match. Germline V gene data show CDR1 as MGHRA and CDR2 as YSYEKL. CDR3 length: 14 residues. The chain's CDR3 is CASSQGQGADGYTF. CDR3 coding DNA: TGCGCCAGCAGCCAGGGACAGGGGGCCGATGGCTACACCTTC.

This chain uses TRBV11-2 with TRBJ2-3; the match to TRBD2 covers 13 bases. The CDR3 totals 15 residues. Per the germline V gene, CDR1 is SGHAT and CDR2 is FQNNGV. V gave up 4 bases and J gave up 5 bases; unmatched junction bases: 3. The CDR3 region is CASSSRTSGGDTQYF. DNA for the CDR3: TGTGCCAGCAGCTCCCGGACTAGCGGGGGAGATACGCAGTATTTT.

The chain couples TRBV30 to TRBJ2-3; the D gene is possibly TRBD2 (6 bases). Germline V CDR1 and CDR2: GTSNPN, SVGIG (reference sequence). This CDR3 has 17 residues. The ends were cut back, 1 base at V and 0 bases at J, with 17 bases in the middle. The CDR3 nucleotides read TGTGCCTGGAGTGGGGGGGTGGGTAAACCTAGCACAGATACGCAGTATTTT. Translating gives CAWSGGVGKPSTDTQYF.

The chain couples TRBV6-5 to TRBJ2-7; 7 nucleotides line up with TRBD1. V lost 6 bases, J lost 1 base, and 6 bases stayed unmatched. The length of the CDR3 is 14 residues. Germline CDR1 and CDR2: MNHEY and SVGAGI. In nucleotides, the CDR3 is TGTGCCAGCAGCCGGGGACAGTTATCCTACGAGCAGTACTTC. Its protein product is CASSRGQLSYEQYF.

This chain connects TRBV6-1 to TRBJ1-5; D remains ambiguous. This CDR3 spans 16 amino acids. V gave up 2 bases and J gave up 1 base, with 12 bases separating them. Germline-derived CDR1 and CDR2 are MNHNS and SASEGT. In DNA form, the CDR3 reads TGTGCCAGCAGTGAATTGGGAGGGTACAGCAATCAGCCCCAGCATTTT. This sequence encodes CASSELGGYSNQPQHF.

This sequence joins TRBV4-2 and TRBJ1-3; D possibly corresponds to TRBD1 (5 bases). V was shortened by 3 bases and J by 0 bases, with 9 bases between the two germline ends. The CDR3 runs to 15 residues. The V gene's germline CDR1 is LGHNA and CDR2 YNFKEQ. This CDR3 reads CASSQGLNSGNTIYF. CDR3 in DNA: TGTGCCAGCAGCCAGGGGCTCAACTCTGGAAACACCATATATTTT.

This clone was counted a few times. The V call is TRBV6-5, the J call TRBJ1-2; D is ambiguous. V was trimmed by 0 bases and J by 10 bases, leaving 15 bases between them. CDR3 size: 14 residues. Germline V gives CDR1 MNHEY, CDR2 SVGAGI. CDR3 sequence: CASSYSSSEGFYTF. The DNA of the CDR3 is TGTGCCAGCAGTTACTCCTCGAGCGAGGGATTCTACACCTTC.

The chain carries TRBV11-3 and TRBJ1-1; D possibly corresponds to TRBD1 (5 bases). The V and J ends lost 5 bases and 0 bases respectively, with 10 bases between them. This CDR3 comprises 14 residues. The germline V gene encodes CDR1 SGHNT and CDR2 YENEEA. The CDR3 DNA sequence: TGTGCCAGCAGCACCCACAGGATGAACACTGAAGCTTTCTTT. Translated: CASSTHRMNTEAFF.

The V gene is TRBV5-1, the J gene TRBJ1-4, with 7 bases that match TRBD1. The CDR3 is made up of 15 amino acids. Trimming at V came to 4 bases and at J to 5 bases, leaving 8 bases not matched to a gene. From germline, CDR1 is SGHRS and CDR2 YFSETQ. The CDR3 protein is CASSQGQVKNEKLFF. In DNA form, the CDR3 reads TGCGCCAGCAGCCAAGGACAGGTTAAAAATGAAAAACTGTTTTTT.

This clone was seen a single time. CDR3: CASHTGMNTEAFF. The DNA of the CDR3 is TGCGCCAGCCATACAGGGATGAACACTGAAGCTTTCTTT. The chain recombines TRBV5-1 with TRBJ1-1; possibly TRBD1 for D (6 bases). CDR1 is SGHRS and CDR2 is YFSETQ in the germline V gene. The CDR3 contains 13 residues. The V end lost 7 bases, the J end lost 0 bases, and 10 bases lay between the germline ends.

V and J are TRBV5-6 and TRBJ2-2; TRBD1 aligns across 7 bases. V shed 2 bases, J shed 4 bases, and the junction held 5 bases outside the gene matches. CDR3 length: 15 residues. CDR1 and CDR2 from the germline V gene are SGHDT and YYEEEE. The CDR3 sequence: CASSFVAGGTGELFF. The CDR3 DNA is TGTGCCAGCAGCTTCGTGGCAGGGGGCACCGGGGAGCTGTTTTTT.

The rearrangement uses TRBV6-5 and TRBJ2-2; 11 nucleotides match TRBD2. This CDR3 spans 14 amino acids. J lost 6 bases, V lost 6 bases, and 3 bases had no gene match. Per the germline V gene, CDR1 is MNHEY and CDR2 is SVGAGI. CDR3 residues: CASRTLAGAGELFF. The CDR3 nucleotides are TGTGCCAGCAGAACACTAGCGGGGGCCGGGGAGCTGTTTTTT.

The chain recombines TRBV11-3 with TRBJ2-1, with TRBD2 identical over 8 bases. This CDR3 spans 17 amino acids. Germline V gene sequence: CDR1 SGHNT, CDR2 YENEEA. V was pared by 0 bases and J by 4 bases, with 8 bases of the junction left unmatched. CDR3 coding DNA: TGTGCCAGCAGCTTAGATGGCAGCGGGGGCCGTTACAATGAGCAGTTCTTC. Its translation is CASSLDGSGGRYNEQFF.

The CDR3 reads CASSQYTGQRTEAFF. In nucleotides, the CDR3 is TGTGCCAGCAGCCAATATACCGGACAGAGAACTGAAGCTTTCTTT. This chain links TRBV3-1 (or the pseudogene TRBV3-2) with TRBJ1-1; D possibly corresponds to TRBD1 (6 bases). V shed 2 bases and J shed 5 bases, with 15 bases lying between them. Germline CDR1 and CDR2: LGHDT and YNNKEL (reference sequence). This CDR3 is 15 amino acids long.

This clone was picked up a small number of times. The V gene is TRBV5-1, the J gene TRBJ2-7; 7 nucleotides match TRBD1. Germline assignment: CDR1 SGHRS and CDR2 YFSETQ. Trimming took 4 bases from V and 0 from J; bases not matched to a gene: 7. This CDR3 region has 15 residues. The CDR3: CASSGPGQSSYEQYF. Written as DNA, the CDR3 is TGCGCCAGCAGCGGACCGGGACAGAGCTCCTACGAGCAGTACTTC.

The chain recombines TRBV18 with TRBJ2-3, with 10 bases lining up with TRBD1. The germline gives CDR1 KGHSH, CDR2 LQKENI. The CDR3 sequence is 16 residues long. Losses at the gene ends were 2 bases for V and 4 bases for J; bases not matched to a gene: 6. The CDR3 DNA sequence: TGTGCCAGCTCACCATCCGGGACAGGGGTTGCAGATACGCAGTATTTT. Its translation is CASSPSGTGVADTQYF. The variable domain in full, with the rest retrieved from reference TRBV18 and TRBJ2-3, is NAGVMQNPRHLVRRRGQEARLRCSPMKGHSHVYWYRQLPEEGLKFMVYLQKENIIDESGMPKERFSAEFPKEGPSILRIQQVVRGDSAAYFCASSPSGTGVADTQYFGPGTRLTVL.

This clone was recorded only once. The chain links TRBV5-1 to TRBJ2-3, with TRBD2 matching over 11 bases. The CDR3 consists of 15 residues. J lost 5 bases, V lost 2 bases, and 4 bases had no gene match. Per germline, CDR1 SGHRS and CDR2 YFSETQ. Here the CDR3 DNA reads TGCGCCAGCAGCTTACTAGCGGGGGCCCGAGATACGCAGTATTTT. It encodes CASSLLAGARDTQYF. The variable domain in full, with the rest retrieved from reference TRBV5-1 and TRBJ2-3, is KAGVTQTPRYLIKTRGQQVTLSCSPISGHRSVSWYQQTPGQGLQFLFEYFSETQRNKGNFPGRFSGRQFSNSRSEMNVSTLELGDSALYLCASSLLAGARDTQYFGPGTRLTVL.

This chain links TRBV7-9 with TRBJ2-3, with 13 bases fitting TRBD2. CDR1 and CDR2 (germline): SEHNR, FQNEAQ (reference sequence). The CDR3 spans 15 residues. Germline trimming cut 5 bases from V and 3 bases from J; bases unmatched to any gene: 2. The CDR3 bases are TGTGCCAGCAGCAAGACTAGCGGGGGGACAGATACGCAGTATTTT. This encodes CASSKTSGGTDTQYF.

As for this clone: This sample includes further DNA sequences coding for the same CDR3. The rearrangement uses TRBV6-5 and TRBJ1-2, with D possibly being TRBD1 (5 bases). Germline CDR1 is MNHEY and CDR2 is SVGAGI. The ends were cut back, 0 bases at V and 9 bases at J, with 8 bases in the middle. CDR3 length equals 12 residues. The CDR3 bases are TGTGCCAGCAGTTACTCCCAGGGAAGCTACACCTTC. Its translation: CASSYSQGSYTF.

The chain couples TRBV5-4 to TRBJ2-7, with 8 bases fitting TRBD2. With V trimmed by 0 bases and J by 0 bases, 2 bases remained unmatched. Germline V gene data show CDR1 as SGHNT and CDR2 as YYREEE (reference sequence). The CDR3 has 15 residues. CDR3 protein: CASSLGTSNSYEQYF. CDR3 nucleotides: TGTGCCAGCAGCTTGGGGACTAGCAACTCCTACGAGCAGTACTTC.

The CDR3 loop reads CASEPGKVTEAFF. Here the CDR3 DNA reads TGTGCCAGCGAGCCAGGGAAGGTAACTGAAGCTTTCTTT. This sequence joins TRBV19 and TRBJ1-1, with a tentative D call TRBD1 (5 bases). Trimming stripped 9 bases from V and 5 bases from J, with 16 bases between. The CDR3 loop spans 13 amino acids. Germline CDR1 reads LNHDA; CDR2 reads SQIVND (reference sequence).

This clone was observed a handful of times. V and J are TRBV6-5 and TRBJ2-2; TRBD1 aligns across 10 bases. There are 14 residues in the CDR3. From germline, CDR1 is MNHEY and CDR2 SVGAGI. The V and J ends lost 5 bases and 7 bases, in that order; junction bases with no gene match: 4. For the CDR3, the DNA is TGTGCCAGCAGTAGGGGACAGGGGAACGGGGAGCTGTTTTTT. This codes for CASSRGQGNGELFF.